This entry lists 25 T cell receptor beta chains sequenced from one sample in a study of cytotoxic CD8 clonotypes in ibrutinib-treated CLL. Libraries were prepared by immunoSEQ multiplex PCR; TCRdb keeps only in-frame clonotypes and omits some of them. The table lists some 200,000 clones, around three quarters of them singletons. Sequencing used PBMCs, obtained after 24 months of ibrutinib treatment. The receptors were gathered from a human donor with chronic lymphocytic leukemia.

Here the CDR3 reads CASSLFQGWNEQFF. CDR3 sequence (DNA): TGTGCCAGCAGCTTGTTCCAGGGTTGGAATGAGCAGTTCTTC. The V and J genes are TRBV5-6 and TRBJ2-1, with D possibly being TRBD1 (5 bases). Trimming stripped 1 base from V and 7 bases from J, with 12 bases between. The CDR3 extends over 14 amino acids. Per the germline V gene, CDR1 is SGHDT and CDR2 is YYEEEE.

This clone was counted between two and nine times. The chain recombines TRBV5-1 with TRBJ2-1; 11 bases fit TRBD2. Germline values: CDR1 SGHRS, CDR2 YFSETQ. This CDR3 contains 14 residues. V lost 5 bases to trimming and J lost 6 bases; unmatched junction nucleotides: 4. CDR3 sequence reads: CASRYTSGSNEQFF. Written as DNA, the CDR3 is TGCGCCAGCAGGTATACTAGCGGGAGCAATGAGCAGTTCTTC.

V is TRBV7-9 and J is TRBJ2-2; D gene uncertain. Trimming shortened V by 2 bases and J by 6 bases, and 4 bases separated the two germline ends. This CDR3 is built from 12 residues. Germline V gives CDR1 SEHNR, CDR2 FQNEAQ (reference sequence). The CDR3 spells CASSLRPGELFF. As DNA, the CDR3 is TGTGCCAGCAGCTTACGGCCCGGGGAGCTGTTTTTT.

This clone appeared a few times. The chain links TRBV5-6 to TRBJ1-5; weak D call: TRBD1 (6 bases). V lost 4 bases, J lost 0 bases, and 14 bases lay in between. The CDR3 is made up of 16 amino acids. CDR1 SGHDT and CDR2 YYEEEE come from the germline V gene. Written as DNA, the CDR3 is TGTGCCAGCAGCAGGGACACAGGTTCTAGCAATCAGCCCCAGCATTTT. It translates to CASSRDTGSSNQPQHF.

This clone was observed a single time. The V and J genes are TRBV6-5 and TRBJ2-7; D ambiguous. With 4 bases removed from V and 5 bases from J, the gap between germline ends came to 6 bases. The CDR3 is 11 residues long. Germline V gene lookup returns CDR1 MNHEY and CDR2 SVGAGI. This CDR3 reads CASSLGNEQYF. CDR3 coding DNA: TGTGCCAGCAGTTTAGGGAACGAGCAGTACTTC.

This clone was counted once. The chain recombines TRBV19 with TRBJ2-7; 7 bases line up with TRBD2. The junction had 6 bases not matched to a gene; V was cut back by 3 bases and J by 4 bases. The CDR3 covers 14 residues. CDR1 LNHDA and CDR2 SQIVND come from the germline V gene (reference sequence). In DNA, the CDR3 is TGTGCCAGTAGTATTCCGGGACTAAGGTACGAGCAGTACTTC. Translated, it gives CASSIPGLRYEQYF.

In its sample, this clone was seen a few times. The chain recombines TRBV7-8 with TRBJ2-7; D is unclear. The CDR3 contains 14 residues. Trimming pared 2 bases from V and 2 bases from J, leaving 10 bases between. Germline V CDR1 and CDR2: SGHVS, FQNEAQ. The CDR3 sequence is CASSLSPRAYEQYF. DNA for the CDR3: TGTGCCAGCAGCTTAAGTCCGAGAGCCTACGAGCAGTACTTC.

The V gene is TRBV29-1, the J gene TRBJ2-7, with D uncertain. The CDR3 runs to 11 residues. V was clipped by 6 bases and J by 5 bases, with 11 bases between them. Germline V gene lookup returns CDR1 SQVTM and CDR2 ANQGSEA. CDR3 nucleotide sequence: TGCAGCGTACACAGTTATAACGAGCAGTACTTC. Amino acids: CSVHSYNEQYF.

This sequence joins TRBV7-9 and TRBJ1-2; no clear D gene. Trimming stripped 1 base from V and 8 bases from J, with 8 bases between. The CDR3 totals 12 residues. Germline V gives CDR1 SEHNR, CDR2 FQNEAQ (reference sequence). The CDR3 DNA reads TGTGCCAGCAGCTTAGATGGGGTGGGCTACACCTTC. Its protein product is CASSLDGVGYTF.

The V gene is TRBV5-4, the J gene TRBJ2-7, with D possibly being TRBD2 (6 bases). Looked up from germline, CDR1 is SGHNT and CDR2 is YYREEE (reference sequence). Trimming left V 4 bases short and J 2 bases short, with 16 bases between. The CDR3 covers 15 residues. The CDR3 region has the DNA TGTGCCAGCAGCCCCGGGACTTCCAGTCCCTACGAGCAGTACTTC. This translates into CASSPGTSSPYEQYF.

The sample holds a few counts of this clone. The rearrangement uses TRBV10-1 and TRBJ2-7; 7 bases are shared with TRBD2. This CDR3 comprises 15 residues. Germline trimming cut 4 bases from V and 3 bases from J; bases unmatched to any gene: 9. Germline V gives CDR1 WNHNN, CDR2 SYGVQD (reference sequence). The CDR3 loop reads CASSAGLAESYEQYF. The DNA for the CDR3 is TGCGCCAGCAGTGCTGGTCTAGCGGAGAGCTACGAGCAGTACTTC.

The DNA for the CDR3 is TGTGCCAGCAGTTTTTTAAACTCGGACACAGATACGCAGTATTTT. Translation gives CASSFLNSDTDTQYF. V and J are TRBV27 and TRBJ2-3, with no clear D. Trimming took off 3 bases at V and 2 bases at J, with 12 bases between the two ends. The CDR3 sequence is 15 residues long. CDR1 is MNHEY and CDR2 is SMNVEV in the germline V gene (reference sequence).

In this sample, this clone turned up once. J is TRBJ1-5 and V is TRBV5-3, with 9 bases lining up with TRBD1. TRBV5-3 is filed as an ORF, its function uncertain. The V and J ends lost 0 bases and 0 bases, in that order; junction bases with no gene match: 16. The length of the CDR3 is 21 residues. In DNA, the CDR3 is TGTGCCAGAAGCTTGGGCCGGGAGCCGGGACAGGGTGATTCTAGCAATCAGCCCCAGCATTTT. Translating gives CARSLGREPGQGDSSNQPQHF.

This chain joins TRBV10-2 and TRBJ2-3; a possible D gene is TRBD1 (6 bases). CDR1 is WSHSY, CDR2 SAAADI, per germline. Trimming cost V 11 bases and J 3 bases, with 18 bases left between them. The CDR3 sequence is 14 residues long. As DNA, the CDR3 is TGCGCCGCTCGCAGGGGAATCGGGACAGATACGCAGTATTTT. Residues: CAARRGIGTDTQYF.

This clone was detected a few times. This rearrangement joins TRBV5-4 to TRBJ1-1; no definite D call. CDR1 is SGHNT, CDR2 YYREEE, per germline (reference sequence). The CDR3 is 15 amino acids. The V end was cut by 0 bases, the J end by 1 base, with 10 bases between. In DNA form, the CDR3 reads TGTGCCAGCAGCTTGGAAGGTGCAGCGAACACTGAAGCTTTCTTT. Encoded protein: CASSLEGAANTEAFF.

The CDR3 bases are TGTGCCAGCTCACCATACAGGGAGATATACTATGGCTACACCTTC. It is translated as CASSPYREIYYGYTF. This chain uses TRBV18 with TRBJ1-2; D is possibly TRBD1 (6 bases). The CDR3 consists of 15 residues. Per the germline V gene, CDR1 is KGHSH and CDR2 is LQKENI. V dropped 2 bases and J dropped 3 bases, with 13 bases sitting between them.

The rearrangement joins TRBV28 to TRBJ2-1; 8 bases align to TRBD2. Germline V CDR1 and CDR2: MDHEN, SYDVKM. The J segment lost 1 base and the V segment lost 5 bases, leaving 7 bases of the junction unmatched. The CDR3 sequence is 16 residues long. The chain's CDR3 is CASSLTSGSSYNEQFF. As DNA, the CDR3 is TGTGCCAGCAGTCTAACTAGCGGAAGTTCCTACAATGAGCAGTTCTTC.

This clone was detected a few times. This chain's CDR3 is CASSQDGQNTGELFF. The DNA for the CDR3 is TGTGCCAGCAGCCAAGATGGACAAAACACCGGGGAGCTGTTTTTT. The rearrangement links TRBV4-2 to TRBJ2-2, with D tentatively TRBD1 (5 bases). Germline V CDR1 and CDR2: LGHNA, YNFKEQ. Trimming removed 0 bases from V and 2 bases from J, with 7 bases in between. The CDR3 is 15 residues long.

The chain has TRBV11-2 and TRBJ2-1, with D uncertain. Trimming left V 8 bases short and J 5 bases short, with 16 bases between. Germline CDR1 is SGHAT and CDR2 is FQNNGV. CDR3 length equals 14 residues. CDR3 in amino acids: CASGTSSEHNEQFF. The CDR3 DNA reads as TGTGCCAGCGGAACGAGTTCAGAACACAATGAGCAGTTCTTC.

The chain has TRBV9 and TRBJ2-7, with 9 bases lining up with TRBD2. This CDR3 region has 16 residues. The V and J ends lost 4 bases and 0 bases, in that order; junction bases with no gene match: 8. Germline V gives CDR1 SGDLS, CDR2 YYNGEE. The CDR3, as DNA: TGTGCCAGCAGCCAAAGCAGCGGGGGGAGCTCCTACGAGCAGTACTTC. Residues: CASSQSSGGSSYEQYF.

The genes are TRBV6-5 and TRBJ1-3; maybe TRBD1 (5 bases). Between the trimmed V and J ends, which lost 7 bases and 4 bases, there was a span of 11 bases. CDR1 and CDR2 from the germline V gene are MNHEY and SVGAGI. The CDR3 has 13 residues. The CDR3 nucleotides read TGTGCCAGCATGGGACTCTTAGGAAACACCATATATTTT. This codes for CASMGLLGNTIYF.

The V call is TRBV5-6, the J call TRBJ1-3; tentative D call: TRBD1 (6 bases). Trimming stripped 2 bases from V and 3 bases from J, with 9 bases between. Germline-derived CDR1 and CDR2 are SGHDT and YYEEEE. The CDR3 loop spans 14 amino acids. The chain's CDR3 is CASSFTGFGNTIYF. As DNA, the CDR3 is TGTGCCAGCAGCTTTACAGGGTTTGGAAACACCATATATTTT.

This chain connects TRBV9 to TRBJ2-2; 8 bases are a match to TRBD2. V lost 4 bases, J lost 3 bases, and 8 bases stayed unmatched. Germline assignment: CDR1 SGDLS and CDR2 YYNGEE. The CDR3 spans 16 residues. The CDR3 region has the DNA TGTGCCAGCAGCCCCCGAGGAGCGGGAGACACCGGGGAGCTGTTTTTT. Translated, it gives CASSPRGAGDTGELFF.

The V gene is TRBV11-2, the J gene TRBJ1-2, with 9 positions matching TRBD1. Germline V gene sequence: CDR1 SGHAT, CDR2 FQNNGV. This CDR3 spans 13 amino acids. Trimming cost V 6 bases and J 6 bases; bases outside gene matches: 5. CDR3 in amino acids: CASRDWTGDGYTF. The CDR3 bases are TGTGCCAGCAGAGATTGGACAGGGGATGGCTACACCTTC. Filled out from reference TRBV11-2 and TRBJ1-2, the complete variable domain reads EAGVAQSPRYKIIEKRQSVAFWCNPISGHATLYWYQQILGQGPKLLIQFQNNGVVDDSQLPKDRFSAERLKGVDSTLKIQPAKLEDSAVYLCASRDWTGDGYTFGSGTRLTVV.

The rearrangement uses TRBV19 and TRBJ1-5; 7 bases are a match to TRBD1. There are 14 residues in the CDR3. Trimming took 0 bases from V and 10 from J; bases not matched to a gene: 6. CDR1 and CDR2 (germline): LNHDA, SQIVND (reference sequence). The CDR3 bases are TGTGCCAGTAGTATAGAGCCTCGGGACAGTCCCCAGCATTTT. Amino acid sequence: CASSIEPRDSPQHF.